Following are 29 T cell receptor beta chains from one sample sequenced in a study of identical twins. TCRdb reprocessed the 5' RACE reads with MiXCR, giving one entry per CDR3 protein. The sample lists roughly 230,000 distinct CDR3 sequences, around 8% occurring once. This same sample was also taken into another study, of yellow fever vaccine responses in identical twins.

The sequenced sample consisted of CD8+ T cells sorted from blood. Receptors were obtained from a woman between 18 and 29 years old in good health.

Ten or more counts support this clonotype. This chain uses TRBV7-2 with TRBJ1-3, with D maybe TRBD1 (6 bases). From germline, CDR1 is SGHTA and CDR2 FQGNSA. V shed 5 bases and J shed 2 bases, with 10 bases lying between them. The CDR3 has 14 amino acids. The CDR3 is CASSATGPGNTIYF. The CDR3 nucleotides read TGTGCCAGCAGCGCCACAGGGCCTGGAAACACCATATATTTT.

The chain couples TRBV27 to TRBJ1-2; D may be TRBD1 (6 bases). There are 13 residues in the CDR3. V lost 5 bases and J lost 8, with 15 bases in between. The germline gives CDR1 MNHEY, CDR2 SMNVEV (reference sequence). The chain's CDR3 is CASSGGMRDGYTF. The CDR3 DNA reads as TGTGCCAGCAGTGGGGGCATGAGGGACGGCTACACCTTC.

The rearrangement uses TRBV29-1 and TRBJ1-1, with a tentative D call TRBD1 (5 bases). Trimming removed 3 bases at V and 4 bases at J, with 12 bases between. Germline values: CDR1 SQVTM, CDR2 ANQGSEA. The CDR3 has 13 residues. The CDR3: CSVDPGGGTEAFF. CDR3 DNA: TGCAGCGTTGACCCGGGTGGGGGCACTGAAGCTTTCTTT.

The gene calls are TRBV7-8 and TRBJ2-1; tentatively, D is TRBD1 or TRBD2 (5 bases each). Germline CDR1 reads SGHVS; CDR2 reads FQNEAQ. The germline V and J ends were trimmed by 4 bases and 3 bases, with 16 bases remaining between them. The CDR3 is 16 amino acids. CDR3 in DNA: TGTGCCAGCAGCTCAATTTCCAGGGACCTCTACAATGAGCAGTTCTTC. The encoded protein is CASSSISRDLYNEQFF.

This clonotype has just one count. The chain uses TRBV20-1 and TRBJ2-1; 9 nucleotides match TRBD2. The CDR3 spans 18 residues. Losses at the gene ends were 5 bases for V and 4 bases for J; bases not matched to a gene: 18. The germline gives CDR1 DFQATT, CDR2 SNEGSKA (reference sequence). CDR3 amino acids: CSAPKREEPLIPYNEQFF. The CDR3 region has the DNA TGCAGTGCTCCCAAGCGGGAGGAACCCCTTATACCTTACAATGAGCAGTTCTTC.

There are many counts of this clonotype. The chain links TRBV10-3 to TRBJ1-2; maybe TRBD1 (6 bases). V was trimmed by 0 bases and J by 5 bases, leaving 13 bases between them. This CDR3 region has 15 residues. Germline lookup yields CDR1 ENHRY and CDR2 SYGVKD. The CDR3 nucleotides read TGTGCCATCAGTGAGTCGTTGACAGGTGATTATGGCTACACCTTC. Translation: CAISESLTGDYGYTF.

This clonotype was detected many times. The rearrangement joins TRBV7-9 to TRBJ2-5; perhaps TRBD2 as D (6 bases). Germline CDR1 reads SEHNR; CDR2 reads FQNEAQ (reference sequence). This CDR3 region has 14 residues. With 6 bases removed from V and 3 bases from J, the gap between germline ends came to 14 bases. Written as DNA, the CDR3 is TGTGCCAGCAGTTCTAGCGACAGTGAAGAGACCCAGTACTTC. As protein: CASSSSDSEETQYF.

This clonotype was detected many times. This chain joins TRBV9 and TRBJ2-7; D may be TRBD1 (5 bases). Germline assignment: CDR1 SGDLS and CDR2 YYNGEE. This CDR3 comprises 14 residues. V lost 0 bases and J 6 bases, leaving 13 bases between the germline ends. Here the CDR3 DNA reads TGTGCCAGCAGCGTAGAAGGGCAGGGAATCGAGCAGTACTTC. This codes for CASSVEGQGIEQYF.

The chain is built from TRBV4-3 and TRBJ2-5, with D unresolved. The V gene's germline CDR1 is LGHNA and CDR2 YSLEER. The CDR3 loop spans 13 amino acids. The germline V and J ends were trimmed by 6 bases and 5 bases, with 13 bases remaining between them. This CDR3 reads CASSEGLGETQYF. CDR3 sequence (DNA): TGCGCCAGCAGTGAAGGGTTGGGGGAGACCCAGTACTTC.

CDR3 protein: CASVGEVPNTGELFF. For the CDR3, the DNA is TGTGCCAGCGTCGGAGAAGTACCTAACACCGGGGAGCTGTTTTTT. This chain links TRBV5-5 with TRBJ2-2; D ambiguous. The CDR3 is 15 residues long. With 7 bases removed from V and 2 bases from J, the gap between germline ends came to 15 bases. CDR1 SGHKS and CDR2 YYEKEE come from the germline V gene (reference sequence).

The chain is built from TRBV6-2 or TRBV6-3 and TRBJ2-4; possibly TRBD2 for D (6 bases). Germline CDR1 reads MNHEY; CDR2 reads SVGEGT. The ends were cut back, 10 bases at V and 0 bases at J, with 10 bases in the middle. The CDR3 has 13 amino acids. The CDR3 DNA is TGTGCCACGGGACTTCTAGCCAAAAACATTCAGTACTTC. As protein: CATGLLAKNIQYF.

This clonotype occurred a few times. This rearrangement joins TRBV3-1 to TRBJ2-7; D is undetermined. Trimming left V 0 bases short and J 3 bases short, with 15 bases between. Germline CDR1 reads LGHDT; CDR2 reads YNNKEL (reference sequence). This CDR3 has 16 residues. This CDR3 is CASSQDIGPPNYEQYF. CDR3 DNA sequence: TGTGCCAGCAGCCAAGATATAGGACCGCCAAACTACGAGCAGTACTTC.

At least ten counts were recorded for this clonotype. This chain uses TRBV2 with TRBJ2-1; D is unclear. The CDR3 consists of 15 residues. V was clipped by 8 bases and J by 5 bases, with 19 bases between them. Germline CDR1 SNHLY, CDR2 FYNNEI. The CDR3: CASGKPPLGDNEQFF. Written as DNA, the CDR3 is TGTGCCAGCGGGAAGCCCCCGTTAGGCGACAATGAGCAGTTCTTC.

This clonotype was seen a handful of times. The gene calls are TRBV7-2 and TRBJ2-7, with 7 bases matching TRBD1. The CDR3 is 14 amino acids. In germline, CDR1 is SGHTA, CDR2 FQGNSA. V lost 5 bases to trimming and J lost 0 bases; unmatched junction nucleotides: 4. CDR3 nucleotide sequence: TGTGCCAGCAGCCAGGGACAGAACTCCTACGAGCAGTACTTC. Protein: CASSQGQNSYEQYF. The whole variable domain, filled in from reference TRBV7-2 and TRBJ2-7, reads GAGVSQSPSNKVTEKGKDVELRCDPISGHTALYWYRQSLGQGLEFLIYFQGNSAPDKSGLPSDRFSAERTGGSVSTLTIQRTQQEDSAVYLCASSQGQNSYEQYFGPGTRLTVT.

V gene TRBV7-6 combines with J gene TRBJ2-7; a possible D gene is TRBD1 (6 bases). The CDR3 spans 15 residues. V lost 5 bases, J lost 2 bases, and 16 bases lay in between. The germline V gene has CDR1 SGHVS and CDR2 FNYEAQ. For the CDR3, the DNA is TGTGCCAGCAGCGCCGCGATGGACAGAACCTACGAGCAGTACTTC. Translated, it gives CASSAAMDRTYEQYF.

The chain couples TRBV4-3 to TRBJ2-1; D unclear. This CDR3 comprises 15 residues. Trimming shortened V by 0 bases and J by 12 bases, and 18 bases separated the two germline ends. Germline V gene data show CDR1 as LGHNA and CDR2 as YSLEER. The CDR3 nucleotides are TGCGCCAGCAGCCAAGATAGGCTGGGCCTGACTGGGCAGTTCTTC. This sequence encodes CASSQDRLGLTGQFF.

There are a few counts of this clonotype. CDR3 nucleotides: TGTGCCAGCAGCTCCCAGGTGCGGCGGGGGGGCCAGGGTGAGCAGTTCTTC. Its protein product is CASSSQVRRGGQGEQFF. This chain links TRBV7-9 with TRBJ2-1, with 9 bases lining up with TRBD2. With 4 bases clipped from V and 9 bases from J, the junction kept 16 bases outside the gene matches. The CDR3 has 17 residues. CDR1 is SEHNR, CDR2 FQNEAQ, per germline (reference sequence).

The V and J genes are TRBV5-1 and TRBJ2-7; 9 nucleotides align to TRBD2. Germline assignment: CDR1 SGHRS and CDR2 YFSETQ. The CDR3 loop spans 15 amino acids. Unmatched junction bases numbered 4, after V lost 1 base and J lost 2 bases. CDR3 DNA sequence: TGCGCCAGCAGCTTGTTTAGCGGGGGTACCTACGAGCAGTACTTC. This gives the protein CASSLFSGGTYEQYF.

This clonotype appeared a few times. The V call is TRBV11-1, the J call TRBJ2-3; 8 positions match TRBD1. From germline, CDR1 is SGHAT and CDR2 FQDESV (reference sequence). With V trimmed by 4 bases and J by 5 bases, 26 bases remained unmatched. The CDR3 sequence is 21 residues long. CDR3 DNA: TGTGCCAGCAGCTCCCAAGACCCGATTCTCCGGGACAGGCCTCATGAAGATACGCAGTATTTT. This translates into CASSSQDPILRDRPHEDTQYF.

The J gene is TRBJ1-5, the V gene TRBV5-6; unclear D gene. Trimming took 5 bases from V and 2 from J, leaving 11 bases between them. This CDR3 spans 14 amino acids. From germline, CDR1 is SGHDT and CDR2 YYEEEE. DNA of the CDR3: TGTGCCAGCAGAGCGTGGGGAGGCAATCAGCCCCAGCATTTT. It codes for CASRAWGGNQPQHF.

This clonotype was counted ten times or more. This chain connects TRBV4-2 to TRBJ2-7, with D perhaps matching TRBD2 (5 bases). The CDR3 has 17 residues. V lost 2 bases, J lost 0 bases, and 17 bases lay in between. Germline CDR1 is LGHNA and CDR2 is YNFKEQ. The CDR3 DNA reads as TGTGCCAGCAGCCAAACCTCACCTCGGGGTAGCTCCTACGAGCAGTACTTC. It translates to CASSQTSPRGSSYEQYF.

The sample holds many counts of this clonotype. The V call is TRBV5-1, the J call TRBJ2-1, with 7 positions matching TRBD2. The CDR3 spans 13 residues. The germline gives CDR1 SGHRS, CDR2 YFSETQ. The trim removed 7 bases at V and 2 bases at J, leaving 3 bases unmatched. Written as DNA, the CDR3 is TGCGCCAGCGCCGGGAGGACCTACAATGAGCAGTTCTTC. This translates into CASAGRTYNEQFF.

This clonotype was observed a few times. The rearrangement links TRBV20-1 to TRBJ2-1, with 8 bases identical to TRBD1. Germline V gene lookup returns CDR1 DFQATT and CDR2 SNEGSKA (reference sequence). Trimming removed 2 bases from V and 7 bases from J; junction bases left unmatched: 7. CDR3 length: 14 amino acids. The CDR3 DNA is TGCAGTGCTAGAAGAGGACAGGGTCGGAATGAGCAGTTCTTC. It codes for CSARRGQGRNEQFF.

This clonotype was counted a few times. The chain has TRBV7-2 and TRBJ2-1, with a weak D call TRBD2 (6 bases). Germline V gene lookup returns CDR1 SGHTA and CDR2 FQGNSA. Trimming removed 0 bases from V and 4 bases from J, with 13 bases in between. This CDR3 is built from 16 residues. This chain's CDR3 is CASSLAPGTVYNEQFF. CDR3 nucleotide sequence: TGTGCCAGCAGCTTAGCGCCGGGGACTGTTTACAATGAGCAGTTCTTC. The full variable domain, completed using reference TRBV7-2 and TRBJ2-1, is GAGVSQSPSNKVTEKGKDVELRCDPISGHTALYWYRQSLGQGLEFLIYFQGNSAPDKSGLPSDRFSAERTGGSVSTLTIQRTQQEDSAVYLCASSLAPGTVYNEQFFGPGTRLTVL.

This clonotype showed up many times. The rearrangement uses TRBV27 and TRBJ2-7; no firm D call. CDR1 MNHEY and CDR2 SMNVEV come from the germline V gene (reference sequence). CDR3 size: 13 residues. Trimming left V 1 base short and J 1 base short, with 5 bases between. CDR3 sequence (DNA): TGTGCCAGCAGTTTATTCCAGTCCTACGAGCAGTACTTC. This codes for CASSLFQSYEQYF.

The CDR3 is CASSLYRSTDTQYF. In DNA, the CDR3 is TGTGCCAGCAGCCTATATCGATCCACAGATACGCAGTATTTT. The V gene is TRBV14, the J gene TRBJ2-3; no firm D call. The V gene lost 4 bases and the J gene lost 2 bases, with 10 bases spanning the gap. The CDR3 consists of 14 residues. Germline CDR1 SGHDN, CDR2 FVKESK.

This clonotype was seen more than once but under ten times. This rearrangement joins TRBV14 to TRBJ2-7, with TRBD1 matching 9 bases. The CDR3 spans 16 residues. Trimming at V came to 2 bases and at J to 2 bases, leaving 7 bases not matched to a gene. Germline assignment: CDR1 SGHDN and CDR2 FVKESK. CDR3 sequence (DNA): TGTGCCAGCAGCCAACCCGGGACAGGGTCCCCCTACGAGCAGTACTTC. It codes for CASSQPGTGSPYEQYF.

This clonotype occurred many times. The J gene is TRBJ2-1, the V gene TRBV4-3, with 10 bases aligning to TRBD2. In germline, CDR1 is LGHNA, CDR2 YSLEER. The CDR3 has 15 residues. V was clipped by 0 bases and J by 8 bases; unmatched bases: 4. CDR3 loop: CASSQEIGTSDEQFF. DNA for the CDR3: TGCGCCAGCAGCCAAGAAATAGGGACTAGCGATGAGCAGTTCTTC.

The sample holds many counts of this clonotype. The chain carries TRBV28 and TRBJ2-7; perhaps D is TRBD1 or TRBD2 (5 bases each). There are 13 residues in the CDR3. CDR1 is MDHEN and CDR2 is SYDVKM in the germline V gene. Trimming removed 3 bases at V and 6 bases at J, with 12 bases between. CDR3 in amino acids: CASSFSTGGEQYF. The CDR3 nucleotides read TGTGCCAGCAGTTTTTCCACAGGAGGCGAGCAGTACTTC.